This T cell receptor (beta chain) is drawn from a study of control samples from healthy donors and cancer patients. Sequencing was performed with immunoSEQ multiplex PCR; in TCRdb, only in-frame clones are kept and a portion is missing. This table holds about 98,000 clones, roughly 78% found once. The CDR3 totals 17 residues. The germline V gene encodes CDR1 ENHRY and CDR2 SYGVKD. Losses at the gene ends were 9 bases for V and 7 bases for J; bases not matched to a gene: 21. This chain uses TRBV10-3 with TRBJ2-1, with 7 bases aligning to TRBD2. The sequence derives from a man between 60 and 75 years old in good health. The sequencing sample was made of blood. CDR3 sequence (DNA): TGTGCCATTAAAGACCAGGGCGAGACTAGCATGGGGAATGAGCAGTTCTTC. Translated: CAIKDQGETSMGNEQFF.